This entry is about one T cell receptor (beta chain). CDR1 is SEHNR and CDR2 is FQNEAQ in the germline V gene (reference sequence). The CDR3 runs 12 residues. V was trimmed by 6 bases and J by 2 bases, leaving 8 bases between them. The data derive from a study of blood T cell repertoires in COVID-19. How the authors handled the data: It was from reference gene primer amplification that nucleated cell counts were estimated. Using immunoSEQ multiplex PCR, the repertoire was profiled, and TCRdb retains in-frame clones only, with some absent. The V and J calls and clone size were taken over from that table, and D and trimming were inferred from the DNA. The sample yields just under 300,000 clones, approximately 86% seen once.

The clonotype comes from a man aged 70-80 years with acute or convalescent COVID-19. This chain joins TRBV7-9 and TRBJ2-7, with TRBD1 as a possible D gene (6 bases). The sequenced sample consisted of peripheral blood. The CDR3, as DNA: TGTGCCAGCAGAGGGGACACCTACGAGCAGTACTTC. Its translation is CASRGDTYEQYF.